Sequencing of this T cell receptor beta chain was carried out in a study of technical replicates of blood from several donors. The table came from immunoSEQ multiplex PCR; TCRdb's copy has only in-frame clones and leaves some out. This table has roughly 80,000 clones, around 94% appearing once. The sequence came from a human donor in good health. Input material: T cells isolated from PBMCs.

The CDR3 is CASSFTGFDQPQHF. The CDR3 DNA reads TGTGCCAGCAGCTTTACAGGGTTCGATCAGCCCCAGCATTTT. The chain employs TRBV13 and TRBJ1-5; a possible D gene is TRBD1 (6 bases). Germline V gene data show CDR1 as PRHDT and CDR2 as FYEKMQ (reference sequence). The CDR3 extends over 14 amino acids. The ends were cut back, 3 bases at V and 5 bases at J, with 11 bases in the middle.